Each of the 19 T cell receptor beta chains below was sequenced from the same sample in a study of cytomegalovirus exposure and HLA in healthy donors. PCR used 60 Vbeta primers and 13 Jbeta primers. The assay was immunoSEQ multiplex PCR, and TCRdb's table has in-frame clones only and misses some. In the table there are around 150,000 clones, around 74% of which are singletons. Sequenced material: PBMCs. The receptors stem from a female donor in good health and CMV-seronegative.

This chain joins TRBV7-2 and TRBJ1-1, with D perhaps TRBD1 (5 bases). CDR3 length: 14 residues. The V end was cut by 0 bases, the J end by 6 bases, with 11 bases between. Germline V gene lookup returns CDR1 SGHTA and CDR2 FQGNSA. The CDR3 DNA follows: TGTGCCAGCAGCTTAGCTTCGGGCAGGGCTGAAGCTTTCTTT. Encoded protein: CASSLASGRAEAFF.

The V and J genes are TRBV4-2 and TRBJ2-2, with 8 bases identical to TRBD1. The V gene end was trimmed by 8 bases and the J gene end by 5 bases; junction bases not matched to a gene: 10. From germline, CDR1 is LGHNA and CDR2 YNFKEQ. This CDR3 spans 15 amino acids. In DNA, the CDR3 is TGTGCCAGCGCTTATTCCGGACAGGGAACCGGGGAGCTGTTTTTT. It codes for CASAYSGQGTGELFF.

The chain recombines TRBV4-2 with TRBJ1-4; a weak D match, TRBD1 (5 bases). In germline, CDR1 is LGHNA, CDR2 YNFKEQ. The CDR3 contains 15 residues. With 4 bases removed from V and 8 bases from J, the gap between germline ends came to 17 bases. The CDR3 protein is CASSLGLSEREKLFF. CDR3 sequence (DNA): TGTGCCAGCAGCCTGGGACTCTCGGAGAGGGAAAAACTGTTTTTT.

The chain recombines TRBV7-9 with TRBJ2-7; 8 bases are shared with TRBD1. J was trimmed by 3 bases and V by 5 bases; bases with no gene match: 9. The CDR3 covers 15 residues. In germline, CDR1 is SEHNR, CDR2 FQNEAQ (reference sequence). CDR3 residues: CASSDPGQAHYEQYF. For the CDR3, the DNA is TGTGCCAGCAGCGACCCGGGACAGGCGCACTACGAGCAGTACTTC.

This chain joins TRBV5-1 and TRBJ1-1, with D hard to call. The CDR3 totals 14 residues. With 3 bases removed from V and 1 base from J, the gap between germline ends came to 10 bases. Germline V CDR1 and CDR2: SGHRS, YFSETQ. CDR3 sequence reads: CASSSVGGNTEAFF. CDR3 DNA sequence: TGCGCCAGCAGCTCCGTCGGCGGGAACACTGAAGCTTTCTTT.

The chain carries TRBV5-6 and TRBJ2-2, with 8 bases aligning to TRBD1. After removal of 4 bases from V and 5 bases from J, the junction contained 10 bases not matched to a gene. CDR3 size: 16 residues. The germline V gene encodes CDR1 SGHDT and CDR2 YYEEEE. The CDR3 region is CASSRLDREGTGELFF. CDR3 DNA sequence: TGTGCCAGCAGCAGATTGGACAGGGAAGGGACCGGGGAGCTGTTTTTT.

The rearrangement uses TRBV7-2 and TRBJ2-3; 11 nucleotides align to TRBD2. J gave up 5 bases and V 5 bases, and 9 bases lay outside the gene matches. Germline lookup yields CDR1 SGHTA and CDR2 FQGNSA. The CDR3 runs 16 residues. The CDR3 sequence is CASSRDLAGGVDTQYF. DNA of the CDR3: TGTGCCAGCAGCCGGGACCTAGCGGGAGGAGTAGATACGCAGTATTTT. Full variable domain (remainder filled in from reference TRBV7-2 and TRBJ2-3): GAGVSQSPSNKVTEKGKDVELRCDPISGHTALYWYRQSLGQGLEFLIYFQGNSAPDKSGLPSDRFSAERTGGSVSTLTIQRTQQEDSAVYLCASSRDLAGGVDTQYFGPGTRLTVL.

The chain has TRBV7-9 and TRBJ1-1; no firm D call. Trimming took off 3 bases at V and 1 base at J, with 9 bases between the two ends. CDR3 length: 14 residues. Germline V gives CDR1 SEHNR, CDR2 FQNEAQ (reference sequence). CDR3 amino acids: CASSFPGENTEAFF. Written as DNA, the CDR3 is TGTGCCAGCAGCTTCCCAGGTGAGAACACTGAAGCTTTCTTT.

This chain uses TRBV6-5 with TRBJ1-1; D is unresolved. The CDR3 contains 12 residues. Germline V lookup: CDR1 MNHEY, CDR2 SVGAGI. V lost 5 bases and J lost 10, with 14 bases in between. The CDR3 is CASSEARRGAFF. CDR3 DNA: TGTGCCAGCAGTGAAGCGCGACGGGGAGCTTTCTTT.

CDR3 region: CASRDLAGPRETQYF. DNA for the CDR3: TGTGCCAGCAGGGATCTAGCGGGACCTCGTGAGACCCAGTACTTC. This sequence joins TRBV27 and TRBJ2-5; TRBD2 matches 9 bases. The CDR3 loop spans 15 amino acids. CDR1 MNHEY and CDR2 SMNVEV come from the germline V gene (reference sequence). Unmatched junction bases numbered 10, after V lost 6 bases and J lost 5 bases.

The chain links TRBV19 to TRBJ1-5; the match to TRBD1 covers 7 bases. The length of the CDR3 is 14 residues. Germline lookup yields CDR1 LNHDA and CDR2 SQIVND (reference sequence). J was trimmed by 4 bases and V by 0 bases; bases with no gene match: 0. CDR3 coding DNA: TGTGCCAGTAGTATAGAGACAGGGAATCAGCCCCAGCATTTT. Its protein product is CASSIETGNQPQHF.

V is TRBV19 and J is TRBJ1-4, with TRBD1 matching 8 bases. Trimming cost V 6 bases and J 3 bases; bases outside gene matches: 9. Germline V gives CDR1 LNHDA, CDR2 SQIVND (reference sequence). The CDR3 consists of 16 residues. The CDR3 sequence is CASSDGTGGANEKLFF. The DNA for the CDR3 is TGTGCCAGTAGCGATGGAACAGGGGGGGCTAATGAAAAACTGTTTTTT.

This clone occurred a few times. The gene calls are TRBV5-1 and TRBJ1-4; TRBD1 is a possible D gene (6 bases). From germline, CDR1 is SGHRS and CDR2 YFSETQ. The CDR3 is 14 residues long. V lost 0 bases and J lost 6, with 9 bases in between. Here the CDR3 DNA reads TGCGCCAGCAGCTTGGAGGCAGGGGATGAAAAACTGTTTTTT. Translating gives CASSLEAGDEKLFF.

This clone showed up just once. The J gene is TRBJ2-7, the V gene TRBV5-4; a possible D gene is TRBD1 (6 bases). This CDR3 contains 15 residues. V was clipped by 4 bases and J by 0 bases, with 14 bases between them. Germline V gives CDR1 SGHNT, CDR2 YYREEE (reference sequence). The CDR3 here is CASSELGQSSYEQYF. DNA for the CDR3: TGTGCCAGCAGCGAACTAGGACAGTCCTCCTACGAGCAGTACTTC.

V is TRBV5-1 and J is TRBJ1-1; the D gene is possibly TRBD1 (6 bases). This CDR3 has 15 residues. V lost 3 bases, J lost 3 bases, and 15 bases lay in between. The germline V gene has CDR1 SGHRS and CDR2 YFSETQ. The CDR3 DNA is TGCGCCAGCAGCTGGAATCCAGGGGTTGACACTGAAGCTTTCTTT. Translated, it gives CASSWNPGVDTEAFF.

The chain links TRBV6-5 to TRBJ2-3; TRBD2 aligns across 12 bases. Germline V gene sequence: CDR1 MNHEY, CDR2 SVGAGI. V was pared by 4 bases and J by 5 bases, with 7 bases of the junction left unmatched. CDR3 size: 16 residues. CDR3 coding DNA: TGTGCCAGCAGTTCTTGGACTAGCGGGGTGAGAGATACGCAGTATTTT. It encodes CASSSWTSGVRDTQYF.

The chain combines TRBV14 with TRBJ2-1; D uncertain. Germline V gene data show CDR1 as SGHDN and CDR2 as FVKESK. This CDR3 region has 14 residues. V lost 4 bases, J lost 4 bases, and 11 bases lay in between. Here the CDR3 reads CASSLRQTYNEQFF. The DNA for the CDR3 is TGTGCCAGCAGCCTCCGACAAACTTACAATGAGCAGTTCTTC.

The chain joins TRBV6-6 to TRBJ1-1, with D possibly matching TRBD1 (5 bases). The V gene lost 0 bases and the J gene lost 1 base, with 9 bases spanning the gap. CDR3 size: 15 residues. Germline values: CDR1 MNHNY, CDR2 SVGAGI (reference sequence). The CDR3 coding sequence is TGTGCCAGCAGTTACTCGCGACAGACGAACACTGAAGCTTTCTTT. This sequence encodes CASSYSRQTNTEAFF.

Comment on this clone: An end of the junction does not agree with germline; a read error may underlie this. The chain combines TRBV7-9 with TRBJ1-2; 8 nucleotides line up with TRBD1. This CDR3 has 14 amino acids. Germline V gene sequence: CDR1 SEHNR, CDR2 FQNEAQ (reference sequence). The CDR3, as DNA: TGTGCCAGCAGCTCGACAGGGGCCTGGGATGGTTACACCTTC. The encoded protein is CASSSTGAWDGYTF.